This TCR beta chain stems from a study of human T cells and chemical hapten exposure. Regarding the study as a whole: Patch test score rose with PT1 expanded TCRs, significant at 8, 16, 32, not 4.

V lost 0 bases and J 11 bases, leaving 7 bases between the germline ends. The V gene's germline CDR1 is LGHNA and CDR2 YNFKEQ. The CDR3 is made up of 12 amino acids. This clonotype was counted at least ten times. What it recognizes is unknown. The study's library attached unique molecular identifiers to single cDNA molecules. TCRdb independently ran MiXCR on the RACE reads; one entry per CDR3 protein. This sample yields approximately 90,000 distinct CDR3 sequences, of which about 10% are seen a single time; 2% to 2.5% belongs to the top ten. Regarding time point: patch test 1, 2 weeks after DPC sensitization. The treatment: therapeutic diphenylcyclopropenone sensitization with weekly scalp DPC.

V gene TRBV4-2 combines with J gene TRBJ1-4, with D unresolved. The receptor's source is a middle-aged man with alopecia areata. Some clones in this sample may be carry-over from other donors' samples. Sequenced material: whole blood, taken in connection with sensitization to the hapten diphenylcyclopropenone (DPC). The CDR3 DNA reads TGTGCCAGCAGCCAAGATCCCGGGAAACTGTTTTTT. This encodes CASSQDPGKLFF.